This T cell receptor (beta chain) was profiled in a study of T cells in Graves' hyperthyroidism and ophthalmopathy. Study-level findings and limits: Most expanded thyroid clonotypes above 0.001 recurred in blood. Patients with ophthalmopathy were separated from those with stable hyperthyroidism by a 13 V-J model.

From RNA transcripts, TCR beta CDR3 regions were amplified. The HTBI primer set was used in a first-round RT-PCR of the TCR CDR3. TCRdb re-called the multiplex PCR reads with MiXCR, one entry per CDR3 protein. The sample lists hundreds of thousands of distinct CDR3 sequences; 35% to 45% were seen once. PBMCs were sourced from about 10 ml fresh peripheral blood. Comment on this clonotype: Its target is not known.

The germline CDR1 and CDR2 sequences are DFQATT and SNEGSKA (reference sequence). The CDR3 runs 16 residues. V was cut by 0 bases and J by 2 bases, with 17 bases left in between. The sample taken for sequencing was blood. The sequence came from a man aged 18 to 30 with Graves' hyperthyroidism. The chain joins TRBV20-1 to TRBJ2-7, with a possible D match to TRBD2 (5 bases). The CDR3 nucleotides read TGCAGTGCTAGAGATGGCTCCCGGGGTTTGGCCTACGAGCAGTACTTC. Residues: CSARDGSRGLAYEQYF.